This passage covers 26 T cell receptor beta chains from one sample sequenced in a study of shared clonotypes between healthy human individuals (TCRdb year 2020). Library preparation employed the immunoSEQ multiplex PCR assay. The table comes from immuneACCESS by way of TCRdb, which keeps in-frame sequences with V and J called. Part of the clones is missing from these tables; in studies checked, under half for an unresolved V gene and the rest for unknown reasons. The sample profile shows around 500,000 clones; approximately 78% of them were found once. More than 10% of the sample is taken by the ten largest. Sequenced sample: PBMCs. All receptors derive from a woman between 40 and 50 years old in good health. Some clones in this sample may be carry-over from other donors' samples.

The table lists this clone with a count of one. The same CDR3 is also encoded by other DNA sequences in this sample. The CDR3 DNA is TGTGCCAGTAATCAGGGCCGCCAAGAGACCCAGTACTTC. Translated, it gives CASNQGRQETQYF. The rearrangement joins TRBV19 to TRBJ2-5, with a tentative D call TRBD1 (5 bases). Germline lookup yields CDR1 LNHDA and CDR2 SQIVND (reference sequence). This CDR3 spans 13 amino acids. Trimming removed 7 bases at V and 1 base at J, with 10 bases between.

The rearrangement uses TRBV4-1 and TRBJ2-7, with D perhaps being TRBD1 or TRBD2 (5 bases each). Germline CDR1 is MGHRA and CDR2 is YSYEKL. This CDR3 contains 16 residues. V lost 3 bases, J lost 7 bases, and 22 bases lay in between. In DNA, the CDR3 is TGCGCCAGCAGCCAGGAACCGGGACCCAATTTCAGAGAGCAGTACTTC. Protein sequence: CASSQEPGPNFREQYF.

Remarks on this clone: A much more abundant neighbour one base away suggests this may be a read error. The J gene is TRBJ2-7, the V gene TRBV28, with D possibly matching TRBD2 (5 bases). CDR1 and CDR2 (germline): MDHEN, SYDVKM. V lost 4 bases to trimming and J lost 0 bases, with 10 bases between them. The CDR3 covers 14 residues. The CDR3 nucleotides are TGTGCCAGCAGTTCCAAGGGAGTCTCCTACGAGCAGTACTTC. Translating it yields CASSSKGVSYEQYF.

This clone was seen only once. V is TRBV19 and J is TRBJ1-5, with a tentative D call TRBD1 (6 bases). This CDR3 spans 17 amino acids. V was trimmed by 5 bases and J by 1 base, leaving 18 bases between them. CDR1 is LNHDA and CDR2 is SQIVND in the germline V gene (reference sequence). The CDR3 DNA reads as TGTGCCAGTAGTCTTAGACGGGGGGCTATAAGCAATCAGCCCCAGCATTTT. Translating gives CASSLRRGAISNQPQHF. The whole variable domain, filled in from reference TRBV19 and TRBJ1-5, reads DGGITQSPKYLFRKEGQNVTLSCEQNLNHDAMYWYRQDPGQGLRLIYYSQIVNDFQKGDIAEGYSVSREKKESFPLTVTSAQKNPTAFYLCASSLRRGAISNQPQHFGDGTRLSIL.

The chain joins TRBV5-5 to TRBJ1-1; the D is unclear. The CDR3 has 18 residues. Germline V lookup: CDR1 SGHKS, CDR2 YYEKEE (reference sequence). Deletions cut 1 base from V and 0 bases from J, with 19 bases between. CDR3 sequence: CASSLSPTGNLMNTEAFF. In DNA, the CDR3 is TGTGCCAGCAGCTTGTCCCCGACTGGAAATCTGATGAACACTGAAGCTTTCTTT.

As to this clone: This likely stems from a read error, as it lies one base from a far larger clone. The rearrangement uses TRBV6-5 and TRBJ1-2; D is perhaps TRBD1 (5 bases). Germline loops: CDR1 MNHEY, CDR2 SVGAGI. V lost 8 bases and J 9 bases, leaving 19 bases between the germline ends. There are 13 residues in the CDR3. In DNA form, the CDR3 reads TGTGCCAGCCAAAGGGGTTCTACGGACAGCTACACCTTC. It is translated as CASQRGSTDSYTF.

This sequence joins TRBV15 and TRBJ2-1, with D unresolved. V lost 8 bases and J 5 bases, leaving 13 bases between the germline ends. The CDR3 runs 13 residues. The germline gives CDR1 LNHNV, CDR2 YYDKDF (reference sequence). CDR3 nucleotide sequence: TGTGCCACCGGTGTAGTGGACCACAATGAGCAGTTCTTC. Translated, it gives CATGVVDHNEQFF.

The chain uses TRBV27 and TRBJ2-1; 7 nucleotides align to TRBD1. V lost 5 bases to trimming and J lost 8 bases; unmatched junction nucleotides: 15. Germline values: CDR1 MNHEY, CDR2 SMNVEV (reference sequence). The CDR3 consists of 16 residues. DNA for the CDR3: TGTGCCAGCAGTCGTATTCCGGGACAGAGGAGCGATGAGCAGTTCTTC. Amino acid sequence: CASSRIPGQRSDEQFF.

The chain has TRBV28 and TRBJ1-4, with no clear D. Germline V CDR1 and CDR2: MDHEN, SYDVKM. The CDR3 runs 16 residues. V lost 3 bases to trimming and J lost 0 bases, with 11 bases between them. This CDR3 reads CASSLGHLATNEKLFF. CDR3 coding DNA: TGTGCCAGCAGTTTGGGCCACCTTGCAACTAATGAAAAACTGTTTTTT.

This chain connects TRBV11-2 to TRBJ2-6; TRBD1 aligns across 9 bases. Per the germline V gene, CDR1 is SGHAT and CDR2 is FQNNGV. CDR3 length: 19 residues. V lost 6 bases to trimming and J lost 4 bases; unmatched junction nucleotides: 16. The CDR3 region is CASRRIGQGPLLGANVLTF. CDR3 nucleotides: TGTGCCAGCAGACGAATCGGACAGGGGCCGTTGTTGGGGGCCAACGTCCTGACTTTC.

This chain connects TRBV27 to TRBJ2-7, with 10 bases aligning to TRBD2. This CDR3 is built from 19 residues. With 4 bases clipped from V and 3 bases from J, the junction kept 18 bases outside the gene matches. Germline V gene data show CDR1 as MNHEY and CDR2 as SMNVEV (reference sequence). CDR3 sequence reads: CASSSISLQSGRAYYEQYF. For the CDR3, the DNA is TGTGCCAGCAGTTCTATCTCCCTCCAGAGCGGGAGGGCCTACTACGAGCAGTACTTC.

J is TRBJ2-7 and V is TRBV29-1; 13 nucleotides match TRBD2. Germline assignment: CDR1 SQVTM and CDR2 ANQGSEA. The CDR3 has 14 residues. Trimming took 5 bases from V and 3 from J; bases not matched to a gene: 4. CDR3 bases: TGCAGCGTTCTAAGGACTAGCGGGAGCTACGAGCAGTACTTC. This gives the protein CSVLRTSGSYEQYF.

The V gene is TRBV12-5, the J gene TRBJ2-5, with 10 bases matching TRBD2. V lost 0 bases and J lost 8; bases outside the gene matches: 9. This CDR3 comprises 16 residues. Germline V gives CDR1 LGHNT, CDR2 FRNRAP. The CDR3 protein is CASGLVLSGRAGTQYF. DNA of the CDR3: TGTGCTAGTGGTTTGGTACTGAGCGGGAGGGCGGGTACCCAGTACTTC.

The V gene is TRBV2, the J gene TRBJ2-5; TRBD1 matches 7 bases. Germline CDR1 and CDR2: SNHLY and FYNNEI. Losses at the gene ends were 4 bases for V and 4 bases for J; bases not matched to a gene: 3. CDR3 size: 13 residues. CDR3 DNA: TGTGCCAGCAGTGTCCGGGACAGAGAGACCCAGTACTTC. It encodes CASSVRDRETQYF.

The chain is built from TRBV28 and TRBJ1-2, with 10 bases matching TRBD1. The germline V gene has CDR1 MDHEN and CDR2 SYDVKM. The CDR3 is 20 amino acids. J gave up 0 bases and V 3 bases, and 16 bases lay outside the gene matches. CDR3 coding DNA: TGTGCCAGCAGTTTGCCCTTAGGATTGGGACAGGGGTTCCCTAACTATGGCTACACCTTC. Protein: CASSLPLGLGQGFPNYGYTF.

The chain has TRBV6-1 and TRBJ1-5; D not certain. This CDR3 contains 15 residues. Trimming left V 5 bases short and J 5 bases short, with 16 bases between. Germline assignment: CDR1 MNHNS and CDR2 SASEGT. This CDR3 reads CASSIRTASDQPQHF. CDR3 sequence (DNA): TGTGCCAGCAGTATTAGGACGGCCTCTGATCAGCCCCAGCATTTT.

This clone was seen a handful of times. This sequence joins TRBV5-1 and TRBJ2-1; 9 bases match TRBD2. This CDR3 region has 17 residues. J was trimmed by 8 bases and V by 0 bases; bases with no gene match: 12. CDR1 is SGHRS and CDR2 is YFSETQ in the germline V gene. This CDR3 is CASSLGGGSGRVHEQFF. The CDR3 nucleotides are TGCGCCAGCAGCTTGGGGGGAGGTAGCGGGAGAGTCCATGAGCAGTTCTTC.

This clone appeared a single time. V and J are TRBV6-4 and TRBJ2-7; TRBD1 aligns across 7 bases. Germline trimming cut 7 bases from V and 1 base from J; bases unmatched to any gene: 13. This CDR3 is built from 16 residues. Germline CDR1 is MRHNA and CDR2 is SNTAGT. The CDR3: CASTSSRDRVSYEQYF. The CDR3 DNA sequence: TGTGCCAGCACCTCGTCCCGGGACAGAGTATCCTACGAGCAGTACTTC.

The J gene is TRBJ2-1, the V gene TRBV9; no clear D gene. This CDR3 spans 14 amino acids. In germline, CDR1 is SGDLS, CDR2 YYNGEE. V shed 1 base and J shed 5 bases, with 10 bases lying between them. The CDR3 coding sequence is TGTGCCAGCAGCGTAACTGGGTCAAACAATGAGCAGTTCTTC. It encodes CASSVTGSNNEQFF.

V and J are TRBV4-1 and TRBJ1-4; 7 bases map to TRBD1. This CDR3 region has 15 residues. J gave up 7 bases and V 3 bases, and 8 bases lay outside the gene matches. Germline V gene sequence: CDR1 MGHRA, CDR2 YSYEKL. CDR3 DNA sequence: TGCGCCAGCAGCCAGACAGGGCTGGGTTCTGAAAAACTGTTTTTT. Its protein is CASSQTGLGSEKLFF.

The chain uses TRBV5-1 and TRBJ2-3; D gene ambiguous. The CDR3 consists of 14 residues. Germline V gene sequence: CDR1 SGHRS, CDR2 YFSETQ. V dropped 1 base and J dropped 6 bases, with 12 bases sitting between them. The CDR3 spells CASSLSDGGDTQYF. The CDR3 nucleotides are TGCGCCAGCAGCTTGTCAGATGGTGGGGATACGCAGTATTTT.

This clone is a singleton in its sample. The gene calls are TRBV19 and TRBJ2-2; D possibly corresponds to TRBD2 (5 bases). This CDR3 region has 13 residues. Deletions cut 3 bases from V and 7 bases from J, with 9 bases between. Germline CDR1 reads LNHDA; CDR2 reads SQIVND (reference sequence). The CDR3 region has the DNA TGTGCCAGTAGTATCGGGGATGTCGGGGAGCTGTTTTTT. Its translation: CASSIGDVGELFF. Looking up the rest from reference TRBV19 and TRBJ2-2 gives the full variable domain: DGGITQSPKYLFRKEGQNVTLSCEQNLNHDAMYWYRQDPGQGLRLIYYSQIVNDFQKGDIAEGYSVSREKKESFPLTVTSAQKNPTAFYLCASSIGDVGELFFGEGSRLTVL.

This chain links TRBV5-5 with TRBJ1-2; the D gene is possibly TRBD1 (5 bases). Germline assignment: CDR1 SGHKS and CDR2 YYEKEE (reference sequence). V was clipped by 4 bases and J by 4 bases, with 17 bases between them. The length of the CDR3 is 15 residues. Here the CDR3 DNA reads TGTGCCAGCAGCCCTGGGTGGGGGGAGCGCTATGGCTACACCTTC. Translation gives CASSPGWGERYGYTF. Supplemented by reference TRBV5-5 and TRBJ1-2, the full variable domain reads DAGVTQSPTHLIKTRGQQVTLRCSPISGHKSVSWYQQVLGQGPQFIFQYYEKEERGRGNFPDRFSARQFPNYSSELNVNALLLGDSALYLCASSPGWGERYGYTFGSGTRLTVV.

This chain uses TRBV2 with TRBJ2-1; tentatively, D is TRBD1 (5 bases). The CDR3 sequence is 15 residues long. Germline V gene lookup returns CDR1 SNHLY and CDR2 FYNNEI. V shed 3 bases and J shed 4 bases, with 13 bases lying between them. Here the CDR3 DNA reads TGTGCCAGCAGTGAGGCAGGGAAACTATACAATGAGCAGTTCTTC. Protein sequence: CASSEAGKLYNEQFF.

This clone was observed at least ten times. The V and J genes are TRBV7-3 and TRBJ2-1, with D possibly being TRBD2 (5 bases). The CDR3 is 15 amino acids. The V end lost 0 bases, the J end lost 6 bases, and 12 bases lay between the germline ends. CDR1 and CDR2 (germline): SGHTA, FQGTGA. DNA for the CDR3: TGTGCCAGCAGCTTAACGGGAGATAGTTTCAATGAGCAGTTCTTC. Its translation: CASSLTGDSFNEQFF.

The chain carries TRBV5-4 and TRBJ2-3; 8 nucleotides line up with TRBD2. This CDR3 region has 16 residues. Germline-derived CDR1 and CDR2 are SGHNT and YYREEE (reference sequence). Trimming took 4 bases from V and 3 from J; bases not matched to a gene: 10. The CDR3, as DNA: TGTGCCAGCAGCACCCGGGGTAGCGGGAATACAGATACGCAGTATTTT. It is translated as CASSTRGSGNTDTQYF. Supplemented by reference TRBV5-4 and TRBJ2-3, the full variable domain reads ETGVTQSPTHLIKTRGQQVTLRCSSQSGHNTVSWYQQALGQGPQFIFQYYREEENGRGNFPPRFSGLQFPNYSSELNVNALELDDSALYLCASSTRGSGNTDTQYFGPGTRLTVL.